The 22 T cell receptor beta chains presented below share a single source sample, sequenced in a study of control samples from healthy donors and cancer patients. The table came from immunoSEQ multiplex PCR; TCRdb's copy has only in-frame clones and leaves some out. The sample has about 150,000 clones; roughly 94% are singletons. Sequenced: blood. The receptors come from a man aged 35-49 years in good health.

The chain links TRBV28 to TRBJ1-4; tentatively, D is TRBD1 (6 bases). This CDR3 has 16 amino acids. Germline assignment: CDR1 MDHEN and CDR2 SYDVKM. The germline V and J ends were trimmed by 4 bases and 7 bases, with 19 bases remaining between them. This CDR3 is CASSSRTGSGAEKLFF. The CDR3 bases are TGTGCCAGCAGTTCTCGTACAGGGTCAGGAGCTGAAAAACTGTTTTTT. Using reference TRBV28 and TRBJ1-4 for the parts outside the CDR3, the full variable domain is DVKVTQSSRYLVKRTGEKVFLECVQDMDHENMFWYRQDPGLGLRLIYFSYDVKMKEKGDIPEGYSVSREKKERFSLILESASTNQTSMYLCASSSRTGSGAEKLFFGSGTQLSVL.

The rearrangement joins TRBV11-2 to TRBJ1-1, with TRBD1 identical over 9 bases. Germline V gives CDR1 SGHAT, CDR2 FQNNGV. The CDR3 sequence is 14 residues long. V lost 4 bases and J lost 5; bases outside the gene matches: 5. The CDR3 protein is CASSYDRGGTEAFF. CDR3 sequence (DNA): TGTGCCAGCAGCTACGACAGGGGGGGAACTGAAGCTTTCTTT.

The CDR3 nucleotides read TGTGCCAGCAGAGTGACAGGGACTCTCTATGGCTACACCTTC. This sequence encodes CASRVTGTLYGYTF. The V gene is TRBV6-5, the J gene TRBJ1-2; 7 bases agree with TRBD1. With 6 bases clipped from V and 4 bases from J, the junction kept 8 bases outside the gene matches. This CDR3 is built from 14 residues. Germline lookup yields CDR1 MNHEY and CDR2 SVGAGI.

The chain links TRBV7-9 to TRBJ1-1; weak D call: TRBD1 (6 bases). CDR1 is SEHNR and CDR2 is FQNEAQ in the germline V gene (reference sequence). Trimming pared 3 bases from V and 12 bases from J, leaving 14 bases between. The CDR3 loop spans 12 amino acids. Here the CDR3 DNA reads TGTGCCAGCAGCTTTCTGGACAGAGAAACTTTCTTT. Translation gives CASSFLDRETFF.

This clone was seen a single time. The gene calls are TRBV27 and TRBJ2-5; the match to TRBD2 covers 7 bases. CDR1 MNHEY and CDR2 SMNVEV come from the germline V gene (reference sequence). V shed 8 bases, J shed 2 bases, and the junction held 11 bases outside the gene matches. The CDR3 runs to 15 residues. Here the CDR3 DNA reads TGTGCCAGCGGACGGGGGGTGAACAGGCAAGAGACCCAGTACTTC. The encoded protein is CASGRGVNRQETQYF.

The chain joins TRBV18 to TRBJ2-1, with 11 bases aligning to TRBD2. CDR1 and CDR2 (germline): KGHSH, LQKENI. The CDR3 is 18 amino acids. With 0 bases clipped from V and 9 bases from J, the junction kept 13 bases outside the gene matches. CDR3 DNA: TGTGCCAGCTCACCACCGTCGCGAAGTAGCGGGGGGGCTGGTGAGCAGTTCTTC. Its translation is CASSPPSRSSGGAGEQFF.

In this sample, this clone turned up a few times. The chain is built from TRBV5-1 and TRBJ2-2; possible D gene TRBD1, 7 bases. V lost 5 bases to trimming and J lost 5 bases, with 19 bases between them. The germline CDR1 and CDR2 sequences are SGHRS and YFSETQ. CDR3 size: 16 residues. The CDR3 sequence: CASRSTEGAGTGELFF. For the CDR3, the DNA is TGCGCCAGCAGATCCACGGAGGGGGCGGGGACCGGGGAGCTGTTTTTT.

The chain joins TRBV5-6 to TRBJ1-3; D possibly corresponds to TRBD1 (5 bases). The CDR3 spans 17 residues. The V end was cut by 4 bases, the J end by 0 bases, with 17 bases between. Per germline, CDR1 SGHDT and CDR2 YYEEEE. CDR3 sequence: CASSPLRRGISGNTIYF. The CDR3 DNA is TGTGCCAGCAGCCCCCTGAGGCGGGGGATCTCTGGAAACACCATATATTTT. Together with reference TRBV5-6 and TRBJ1-3, the CDR3 gives the full variable domain: DAGVTQSPTHLIKTRGQQVTLRCSPKSGHDTVSWYQQALGQGPQFIFQYYEEEERQRGNFPDRFSGHQFPNYSSELNVNALLLGDSALYLCASSPLRRGISGNTIYFGEGSWLTVV.

The chain has TRBV4-3 and TRBJ1-2; D gene unclear. The germline V and J ends were trimmed by 1 base and 0 bases, with 12 bases remaining between them. Germline V lookup: CDR1 LGHNA, CDR2 YSLEER. This CDR3 is 16 amino acids long. The CDR3 sequence: CASSQVSGRANYGYTF. CDR3 nucleotides: TGCGCCAGCAGCCAAGTTAGCGGTCGAGCTAACTATGGCTACACCTTC.

The DNA of the CDR3 is TGTGCCAGCAGTCAGGGGGGGGGCTCCTACAATGAGCAGTTCTTC. It is translated as CASSQGGGSYNEQFF. The chain carries TRBV28 and TRBJ2-1; D is perhaps TRBD1 or TRBD2 (7 bases each). Germline V gene data show CDR1 as MDHEN and CDR2 as SYDVKM. This CDR3 is built from 15 residues. The V end lost 5 bases, the J end lost 0 bases, and 11 bases lay between the germline ends.

This clone occurred once. The V and J genes are TRBV7-9 and TRBJ1-1; D not resolved. CDR1 is SEHNR and CDR2 is FQNEAQ in the germline V gene (reference sequence). The CDR3 contains 14 residues. Trimming stripped 7 bases from V and 1 base from J, with 13 bases between. In nucleotides, the CDR3 is TGTGCCAGCACCGATCGAGAGTCGAACACTGAAGCTTTCTTT. Amino acid sequence: CASTDRESNTEAFF. Combining the CDR3 with reference TRBV7-9 and TRBJ1-1 gives the whole variable domain DTGVSQNPRHKITKRGQNVTFRCDPISEHNRLYWYRQTLGQGPEFLTYFQNEAQLEKSRLLSDRFSAERPKGSFSTLEIQRTEQGDSAMYLCASTDRESNTEAFFGQGTRLTVV.

The chain combines TRBV28 with TRBJ2-1; D may correspond to TRBD1 or TRBD2 (5 bases each). Looked up from germline, CDR1 is MDHEN and CDR2 is SYDVKM. The CDR3 loop spans 16 amino acids. V lost 6 bases and J 1 base, leaving 16 bases between the germline ends. The CDR3 region is CASSSGTAISYNEQFF. The CDR3 region has the DNA TGTGCCAGCAGCTCCGGGACCGCTATTTCCTACAATGAGCAGTTCTTC. The full variable domain, completed using reference TRBV28 and TRBJ2-1, is DVKVTQSSRYLVKRTGEKVFLECVQDMDHENMFWYRQDPGLGLRLIYFSYDVKMKEKGDIPEGYSVSREKKERFSLILESASTNQTSMYLCASSSGTAISYNEQFFGPGTRLTVL.

The chain is built from TRBV19 and TRBJ1-1, with unresolved D. Per germline, CDR1 LNHDA and CDR2 SQIVND (reference sequence). The ends were cut back, 5 bases at V and 1 base at J, with 8 bases in the middle. This CDR3 region has 13 residues. CDR3 sequence: CASSPTANTEAFF. The CDR3 DNA sequence: TGTGCCAGTAGTCCCACAGCGAACACTGAAGCTTTCTTT.

The gene calls are TRBV6-5 and TRBJ2-3; TRBD1 matches 8 bases. V shed 8 bases and J 4 bases; nucleotides not matched to a gene: 5. The length of the CDR3 is 13 residues. The germline V gene encodes CDR1 MNHEY and CDR2 SVGAGI. CDR3 in amino acids: CASGTGSPDTQYF. The CDR3 DNA reads as TGTGCCAGCGGGACAGGCTCCCCAGATACGCAGTATTTT.

Details on this clone: The same CDR3 is also encoded by other DNA sequences in this sample. This chain connects TRBV18 to TRBJ2-3; 8 bases match TRBD2. The V gene end was trimmed by 1 base and the J gene end by 0 bases; junction bases not matched to a gene: 0. Germline V lookup: CDR1 KGHSH, CDR2 LQKENI. This CDR3 comprises 15 residues. The CDR3 here is CASSPLAGSTDTQYF. DNA of the CDR3: TGTGCCAGCTCACCACTAGCGGGGAGCACAGATACGCAGTATTTT.

This clone showed up just once. The chain joins TRBV7-2 to TRBJ2-3; weak D call: TRBD2 (5 bases). The CDR3 totals 15 residues. V lost 5 bases and J 4 bases, leaving 16 bases between the germline ends. Germline V gene sequence: CDR1 SGHTA, CDR2 FQGNSA. CDR3 region: CASSQPGGGPDTQYF. In nucleotides, the CDR3 is TGTGCCAGCAGCCAACCAGGTGGCGGGCCAGATACGCAGTATTTT. The full variable domain, rest sourced from reference TRBV7-2 and TRBJ2-3, is GAGVSQSPSNKVTEKGKDVELRCDPISGHTALYWYRQSLGQGLEFLIYFQGNSAPDKSGLPSDRFSAERTGGSVSTLTIQRTQQEDSAVYLCASSQPGGGPDTQYFGPGTRLTVL.

The V gene is TRBV18, the J gene TRBJ1-1, with a weak D call TRBD1 (6 bases). Germline V gene lookup returns CDR1 KGHSH and CDR2 LQKENI. This CDR3 comprises 15 residues. V was clipped by 4 bases and J by 1 base, with 13 bases between them. This CDR3 is CASSLSDSRNTEAFF. CDR3 nucleotides: TGTGCCAGCTCACTATCGGACAGCCGGAACACTGAAGCTTTCTTT.

This chain links TRBV19 with TRBJ1-1; maybe TRBD1 (5 bases). The CDR3 covers 13 residues. V was cut by 3 bases and J by 6 bases, with 11 bases left in between. Germline-derived CDR1 and CDR2 are LNHDA and SQIVND (reference sequence). The CDR3 spells CASSIQGWAEAFF. The CDR3 bases are TGTGCCAGTAGTATCCAGGGTTGGGCTGAAGCTTTCTTT.

This chain links TRBV21-1 with TRBJ2-2. TRBV21-1 is labeled a pseudogene. This CDR3 is built from 14 residues. CDR3 in amino acids: CASTGRKNTGELFF. CDR3 DNA sequence: TGTGCCAGCACGGGACGGAAGAACACCGGGGAGCTGTTTTTT.

CDR3 sequence reads: CASSRLAGGQADTQYF. The CDR3 DNA sequence: TGTGCCAGCAGCAGGTTAGCGGGGGGGCAGGCAGATACGCAGTATTTT. The chain couples TRBV7-2 to TRBJ2-3; 11 nucleotides line up with TRBD2. V lost 5 bases, J lost 4 bases, and 8 bases stayed unmatched. CDR1 SGHTA and CDR2 FQGNSA come from the germline V gene. The length of the CDR3 is 16 residues.

In regard to this clone: Other DNA sequences within the sample encode an identical CDR3. The genes are TRBV19 and TRBJ1-2; D might be TRBD1 (6 bases). The germline V and J ends were trimmed by 5 bases and 2 bases, with 12 bases remaining between them. Germline-derived CDR1 and CDR2 are LNHDA and SQIVND (reference sequence). The CDR3 has 14 amino acids. CDR3 in amino acids: CASSPGGANYGYTF. The DNA of the CDR3 is TGTGCCAGTAGTCCCGGGGGGGCAAACTATGGCTACACCTTC.

The chain links TRBV7-2 to TRBJ2-7; D could derive from TRBD1 or TRBD2 (5 bases each). The V end lost 5 bases, the J end lost 2 bases, and 16 bases lay between the germline ends. This CDR3 has 15 residues. Looked up from germline, CDR1 is SGHTA and CDR2 is FQGNSA. The CDR3, as DNA: TGTGCCAGCAGCCCCAAGGGGAGAGACGCCTACGAGCAGTACTTC. It encodes CASSPKGRDAYEQYF.